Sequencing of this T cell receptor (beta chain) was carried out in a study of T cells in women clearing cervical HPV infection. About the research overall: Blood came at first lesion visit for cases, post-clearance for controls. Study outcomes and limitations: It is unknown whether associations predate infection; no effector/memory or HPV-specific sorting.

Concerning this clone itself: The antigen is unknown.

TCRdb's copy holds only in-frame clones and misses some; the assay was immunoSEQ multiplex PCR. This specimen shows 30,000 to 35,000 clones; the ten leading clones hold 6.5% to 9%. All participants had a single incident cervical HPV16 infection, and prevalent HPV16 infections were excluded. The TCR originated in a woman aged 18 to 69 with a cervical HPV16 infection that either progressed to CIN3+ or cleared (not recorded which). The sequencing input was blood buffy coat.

The sequenced CDR3 bases are TGTGCCAGCAGCTCGTGGGGGCTCACAGATACG. Its protein is CASSSWGLTDT. The CDR3 reads in full as CASSSWGLTDTQYF. This chain connects TRBV7-3 to TRBJ2-3; possible D gene TRBD1, 6 bases. The read is 3 residues too short to cover the CDR3 end, so that end is filled in from the germline J gene. The V end lost 4 bases, the J end lost 2 bases, and 10 bases lay between the germline ends. Germline V gives CDR1 SGHTA, CDR2 FQGTGA. The CDR3 contains 14 residues.